This T cell receptor (beta chain) was observed in a study of T cells in Graves' hyperthyroidism and ophthalmopathy. Notes on the study in general: In simple terms, a model built on 13 V-J features told ophthalmopathy apart from stable hyperthyroidism.

Patients were aged 18 to 65, had disease duration under 2 months, and had newly diagnosed hyperthyroidism. PBMCs were collected from a roughly 10 ml volume of fresh peripheral blood. In the case of this clonotype: The antigen is undetermined.

Amplification yielded TCR beta CDR3 regions, with RNA transcripts as the source. The HTBI primer set served for first-round RT-PCR of the TCR CDR3. MiXCR, applied by TCRdb to the multiplex PCR reads, yields one record per CDR3 protein. Counted here are hundreds of thousands of distinct CDR3 sequences, around 39% occurring once; the ten biggest clones make up 8.9%. CDR1 is DFQATT and CDR2 is SNEGSKA in the germline V gene (reference sequence). The CDR3 extends over 15 amino acids. This clonotype was sampled from a man between 18 and 35 years old with Graves' hyperthyroidism. Material: blood. The gene calls are TRBV20-1 and TRBJ2-5; 8 nucleotides line up with TRBD2. The CDR3: CSSFPAGGTQETQYF. The CDR3 nucleotides read TGCAGCTCTTTCCCGGCGGGGGGAACCCAAGAGACCCAGTACTTC.